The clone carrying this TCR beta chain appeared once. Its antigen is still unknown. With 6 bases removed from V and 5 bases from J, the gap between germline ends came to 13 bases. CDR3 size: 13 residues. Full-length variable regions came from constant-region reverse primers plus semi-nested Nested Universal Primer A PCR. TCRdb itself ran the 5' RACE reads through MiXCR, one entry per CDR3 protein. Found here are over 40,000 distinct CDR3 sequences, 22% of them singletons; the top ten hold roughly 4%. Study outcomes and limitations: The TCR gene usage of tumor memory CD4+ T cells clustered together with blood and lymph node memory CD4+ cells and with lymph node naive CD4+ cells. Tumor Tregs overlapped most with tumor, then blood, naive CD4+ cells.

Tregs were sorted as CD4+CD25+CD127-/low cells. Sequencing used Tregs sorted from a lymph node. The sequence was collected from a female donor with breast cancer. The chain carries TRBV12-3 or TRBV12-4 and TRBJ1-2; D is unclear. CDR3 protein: CASRDGEGYGYTF. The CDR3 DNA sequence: TGTGCCAGCAGGGACGGTGAGGGATATGGCTACACCTTC.